Below are 23 T cell receptor beta chains sequenced from a single sample in a study of Graves' ophthalmopathy and Graves' hyperthyroidism. The authors amplified TCR beta CDR3 regions, and they did so from RNA transcripts for repertoire sequencing. The library came from an HTBI-primed first-round RT-PCR and a second-round multiplex PCR. TCRdb redid the calling of the multiplex PCR reads with MiXCR, one entry per CDR3 protein. The sample yields 260,000 or so distinct CDR3 sequences, roughly 50% seen once. Material for sequencing was peripheral blood. These receptors came from an adult man with Graves' ophthalmopathy.

V usage is TRBV19 and J usage is TRBJ1-1, with unresolved D. CDR1 and CDR2 from the germline V gene are LNHDA and SQIVND (reference sequence). This CDR3 is 15 amino acids long. V was trimmed by 0 bases and J by 0 bases, leaving 8 bases between them. The CDR3 spells CASSIDLTLNTEAFF. The CDR3 DNA sequence: TGTGCCAGTAGTATAGATCTCACGTTGAACACTGAAGCTTTCTTT.

This clonotype was seen a handful of times. This chain joins TRBV7-9 and TRBJ1-6, with D tentatively TRBD1 (5 bases). Germline V lookup: CDR1 SEHNR, CDR2 FQNEAQ (reference sequence). V was shortened by 5 bases and J by 6 bases, with 11 bases between the two germline ends. This CDR3 region has 14 residues. The CDR3 sequence is CASSPTALNSPLHF. The CDR3 nucleotides read TGTGCCAGCAGCCCGACAGCTCTTAATTCACCCCTCCACTTT.

For this clonotype: One end of the junction does not line up with germline, which may come from a read error. This rearrangement joins TRBV7-9 to TRBJ2-7, with 8 positions matching TRBD1. Germline assignment: CDR1 SEHNR and CDR2 FQNEAQ (reference sequence). CDR3 size: 9 residues. CDR3 protein: CASRPGQGF. The DNA for the CDR3 is TGTGCCAGCAGGCCAGGACAGGGATTC.

V and J are TRBV10-2 and TRBJ2-7, with 11 nucleotides matching TRBD2. With V trimmed by 7 bases and J by 3 bases, 5 bases remained unmatched. There are 14 residues in the CDR3. Germline CDR1 reads WSHSY; CDR2 reads SAAADI. The CDR3 protein is CASTGTSGGYEQYF. The CDR3 DNA reads as TGCGCCAGCACCGGGACTAGCGGCGGCTACGAGCAGTACTTC.

Of note for this clonotype: A read error may account for a junction end that differs from germline. The rearrangement links TRBV7-9 to TRBJ1-2; D may be TRBD1 (6 bases). Germline loops: CDR1 SEHNR, CDR2 FQNEAQ (reference sequence). The CDR3 extends over 10 amino acids. This CDR3 reads CASSSGTLGF. The CDR3 DNA reads as TGTGCCAGCAGTTCCGGGACACTTGGCTTC.

In DNA form, the CDR3 reads TGCGCCAGCAGCCAAGATTTGGGGGACAGATCCTACGAGCAGTACTTC. Translated: CASSQDLGDRSYEQYF. The chain carries TRBV4-1 and TRBJ2-7, with 7 bases fitting TRBD1. Germline V lookup: CDR1 MGHRA, CDR2 YSYEKL. J gave up 1 base and V 0 bases, and 6 bases lay outside the gene matches. The CDR3 consists of 16 residues.

V is TRBV9 and J is TRBJ1-6, with TRBD1 identical over 9 bases. The germline V gene has CDR1 SGDLS and CDR2 YYNGEE. V lost 4 bases, J lost 5 bases, and 4 bases stayed unmatched. The CDR3 sequence is 15 residues long. CDR3 sequence: CASSSRTGDNSPLHF. The CDR3 nucleotides are TGTGCCAGCAGCTCCAGGACAGGGGATAATTCACCCCTCCACTTT.

The chain employs TRBV6-5 and TRBJ2-2; 10 bases align to TRBD1. V lost 6 bases, J lost 4 bases, and 5 bases stayed unmatched. The germline V gene encodes CDR1 MNHEY and CDR2 SVGAGI. This CDR3 spans 15 amino acids. For the CDR3, the DNA is TGTGCCAGCAGCCGCAGGACAGGGGGCACCGGGGAGCTGTTTTTT. Translating it yields CASSRRTGGTGELFF.

The chain joins TRBV25-1 to TRBJ2-6; D is ambiguous. Trimming stripped 4 bases from V and 4 bases from J, with 11 bases between. The CDR3 is made up of 15 amino acids. Germline lookup yields CDR1 MGHDK and CDR2 SYGVNS. CDR3 in amino acids: CASSAAARGANVLTF. The CDR3 DNA sequence: TGTGCCAGCAGTGCGGCGGCTCGGGGGGCCAACGTCCTGACTTTC.

V is TRBV2 and J is TRBJ2-2; D unclear. Per the germline V gene, CDR1 is SNHLY and CDR2 is FYNNEI. V lost 4 bases to trimming and J lost 0 bases, with 3 bases between them. The CDR3 consists of 13 residues. Here the CDR3 DNA reads TGTGCCAGCAGTGCGGCGAACACCGGGGAGCTGTTTTTT. Translation: CASSAANTGELFF. The entire variable domain, with the rest obtained from reference TRBV2 and TRBJ2-2, is as follows: EPEVTQTPSHQVTQMGQEVILRCVPISNHLYFYWYRQILGQKVEFLVSFYNNEISEKSEIFDDQFSVERPDGSNFTLKIRSTKLEDSAMYFCASSAANTGELFFGEGSRLTVL.

The chain uses TRBV14 and TRBJ2-7; D is perhaps TRBD2 (6 bases). The CDR3 has 13 residues. The V gene lost 4 bases and the J gene lost 4 bases, with 11 bases spanning the gap. Germline V gives CDR1 SGHDN, CDR2 FVKESK. In DNA, the CDR3 is TGTGCCAGCAGCCGGATAGCGGCGTACGAGCAGTACTTC. Amino acid sequence: CASSRIAAYEQYF. The entire variable domain, with the rest obtained from reference TRBV14 and TRBJ2-7, is as follows: EAGVTQFPSHSVIEKGQTVTLRCDPISGHDNLYWYRRVMGKEIKFLLHFVKESKQDESGMPNNRFLAERTGGTYSTLKVQPAELEDSGVYFCASSRIAAYEQYFGPGTRLTVT.

CDR3 bases: TGTGCCAGCACCCGTGGGACTAGCGGGATAAACACCGGGGAGCTGTTTTTT. Its protein is CASTRGTSGINTGELFF. This chain connects TRBV5-8 to TRBJ2-2; 13 nucleotides agree with TRBD2. V shed 6 bases and J 2 bases; nucleotides not matched to a gene: 7. The CDR3 is made up of 17 amino acids. Germline V CDR1 and CDR2: SGHTS, YDEGEE.

The chain couples TRBV19 to TRBJ1-2, with 7 bases fitting TRBD1. V lost 9 bases and J lost 4; bases outside the gene matches: 17. Germline assignment: CDR1 LNHDA and CDR2 SQIVND (reference sequence). This CDR3 comprises 16 residues. The CDR3: CASGPRQGGSGYGYTF. The DNA for the CDR3 is TGTGCCAGCGGACCACGACAGGGAGGGTCAGGCTATGGCTACACCTTC.

This clonotype appeared a single time. This chain connects TRBV12-3 or TRBV12-4 to TRBJ2-7, with D perhaps given as TRBD1 or TRBD2 (6 bases each). Trimming took 7 bases from V and 5 from J, leaving 12 bases between them. The length of the CDR3 is 12 residues. Here the CDR3 DNA reads TGTGCCAGCACCACAAGGGGGGACGAGCAGTACTTC. Its translation: CASTTRGDEQYF.

Comment on this clonotype: Given a much more abundant clone one base away, this may be a read error. The V and J genes are TRBV24-1 and TRBJ2-5; TRBD1 matches 7 bases. With V trimmed by 2 bases and J by 7 bases, 12 bases remained unmatched. Germline CDR1 KGHDR, CDR2 SFDVKD. The CDR3 totals 16 residues. This CDR3 reads CATSDSVTRGPGTQYF. CDR3 nucleotides: TGTGCCACCAGTGATTCGGTAACAAGGGGGCCAGGGACCCAGTACTTC.

The chain joins TRBV7-8 to TRBJ2-2; a possible D gene is TRBD1 (5 bases). Trimming stripped 5 bases from V and 2 bases from J, with 18 bases between. CDR1 SGHVS and CDR2 FQNEAQ come from the germline V gene. The CDR3 is 17 residues long. The chain's CDR3 is CASSGHRLPLNTGELFF. CDR3 in DNA: TGTGCCAGCAGCGGACACAGGCTACCCTTAAACACCGGGGAGCTGTTTTTT.

This chain uses TRBV15 with TRBJ1-3; D gene unclear. The ends were cut back, 3 bases at V and 1 base at J, with 4 bases in the middle. CDR1 and CDR2 (germline): LNHNV, YYDKDF (reference sequence). This CDR3 comprises 13 residues. This CDR3 is CATSSYSGNTIYF. CDR3 DNA: TGTGCCACCAGCAGTTATTCTGGAAACACCATATATTTT. Full variable domain (remainder filled in from reference TRBV15 and TRBJ1-3): DAMVIQNPRYQVTQFGKPVTLSCSQTLNHNVMYWYQQKSSQAPKLLFHYYDKDFNNEADTPDNFQSRRPNTSFCFLDIRSPGLGDTAMYLCATSSYSGNTIYFGEGSWLTVV.

As to this clonotype: One end of the junction varies from germline; a read error may be responsible. The rearrangement links TRBV4-1 to TRBJ1-1; no firm D call. The CDR3 totals 14 residues. CDR1 is MGHRA, CDR2 YSYEKL, per germline. The CDR3, as DNA: TGTGCCAGCAGCCAAGACGGCATGAACACTGAAGCTTTCTTT. Protein: CASSQDGMNTEAFF.

This chain joins TRBV20-1 and TRBJ1-4; 9 bases are a match to TRBD1. This CDR3 has 16 residues. The J segment lost 6 bases and the V segment lost 5 bases, leaving 13 bases of the junction unmatched. Germline V lookup: CDR1 DFQATT, CDR2 SNEGSKA (reference sequence). The CDR3 spells CSAPAGTGSADEKLFF. CDR3 DNA sequence: TGCAGTGCTCCTGCCGGGACAGGGAGCGCAGATGAAAAACTGTTTTTT.

Note on this clonotype: An end of the junction differs from the germline gene, which may be a read error. The chain carries TRBV9 and TRBJ2-1, with TRBD2 as a possible D gene (5 bases). The V gene's germline CDR1 is SGDLS and CDR2 YYNGEE. This CDR3 comprises 12 residues. CDR3 DNA sequence: TGTGCCAGCAGCTTGGGAGTTCGGTCAGGCTCCTTC. Protein product: CASSLGVRSGSF.

The rearrangement links TRBV28 to TRBJ2-7; D is uncertain. Per the germline V gene, CDR1 is MDHEN and CDR2 is SYDVKM. CDR3 length equals 13 residues. Trimming removed 5 bases at V and 5 bases at J, with 13 bases between. CDR3 coding DNA: TGTGCCAGCAGTACACCACCGCCGGACGAGCAGTACTTC. Its translation: CASSTPPPDEQYF.

The V gene is TRBV2, the J gene TRBJ2-2; D remains ambiguous. The V end lost 6 bases, the J end lost 4 bases, and 12 bases lay between the germline ends. CDR1 SNHLY and CDR2 FYNNEI come from the germline V gene. This CDR3 comprises 14 residues. CDR3 nucleotides: TGTGCCAGCAGAAGACGCGGCCCCACCGGGGAGCTGTTTTTT. This codes for CASRRRGPTGELFF. Full variable domain (remainder filled in from reference TRBV2 and TRBJ2-2): EPEVTQTPSHQVTQMGQEVILRCVPISNHLYFYWYRQILGQKVEFLVSFYNNEISEKSEIFDDQFSVERPDGSNFTLKIRSTKLEDSAMYFCASRRRGPTGELFFGEGSRLTVL.

The gene calls are TRBV20-1 and TRBJ2-7, with 9 bases matching TRBD1. From germline, CDR1 is DFQATT and CDR2 SNEGSKA (reference sequence). This CDR3 has 15 amino acids. The trim removed 5 bases at V and 2 bases at J, leaving 10 bases unmatched. The CDR3: CSAVSSGQGPYEQYF. In nucleotides, the CDR3 is TGCAGTGCTGTTTCATCGGGACAGGGTCCCTACGAGCAGTACTTC.